This is a list of T cell receptor beta chains from one sample in a study of T cells in Graves' hyperthyroidism and ophthalmopathy. Each CDR3 protein is one row after TCRdb ran MiXCR on the multiplex PCR reads. The data contain hundreds of thousands of distinct CDR3 sequences, 20% to 25% of them singletons. Sequencing was carried out using blood. The receptors shown here come from a man aged 35 to 55 with Graves' hyperthyroidism that later progressed to Graves' ophthalmopathy. Both conserved end residues are part of each CDR3. D genes are given only for firm matches. Clone size appears in some rows only: once, few, many, or a class for an expanded clone.

d_call	v_call	clone_size	j_call	cdr3_length	cdr3_aa	cdr3_nt
.	TRBV25-1	many	TRBJ1-1	14	CASSGTTVNTEAFF	TGTGCCAGCAGTGGGACAACCGTGAACACTGAAGCTTTCTTT
TRBD2	TRBV29-1	many	TRBJ2-5	14	CSVDSIAGRETQYF	TGCAGCGTTGATTCGATAGCGGGTCGGGAGACCCAGTACTTC
TRBD2	TRBV29-1	many	TRBJ2-5	14	CSVGLAGGGQTQYF	TGCAGCGTGGGACTAGCGGGAGGAGGGCAGACCCAGTACTTC
.	TRBV12-3/TRBV12-4	few	TRBJ1-1	14	CASRYKGKQTEAFF	TGTGCCAGCCGATACAAAGGGAAACAGACTGAAGCTTTCTTT
TRBD1	TRBV6-5	many	TRBJ1-2	16	CATLFRLTGGDYGYTF	TGTGCCACCCTATTTCGATTAACAGGGGGCGACTATGGCTACACCTTC
TRBD2	TRBV20-1	.	TRBJ2-7	14	CSASWGAGGPEQYF	TGCAGTGCTAGTTGGGGAGCGGGAGGGCCCGAGCAGTACTTC
.	TRBV25-1	many	TRBJ2-5	15	CASSGGTALGETQYF	TGTGCCAGCAGTGGGGGGACGGCCCTAGGAGAGACCCAGTACTTC
.	TRBV11-1	many	TRBJ2-5	14	CASSLRLTQETQYF	TGTGCCAGCAGCTTACGGCTGACCCAAGAGACCCAGTACTTC
.	TRBV27	.	TRBJ2-7	14	CASSLGLKVYEQYF	TGTGCCAGCAGTTTAGGGCTTAAGGTGTACGAGCAGTACTTC
.	TRBV20-1	.	TRBJ2-7	15	CSARDLNRDSYEQYF	TGCAGTGCTAGAGATCTTAACAGGGACTCCTACGAGCAGTACTTC
.	TRBV20-1	many	TRBJ2-2	15	CSATVRRLNTGELFF	TGCAGTGCCACGGTTAGGCGTTTGAACACCGGGGAGCTGTTTTTT
.	TRBV6-2/TRBV6-3	.	TRBJ2-7	18	CASSSRFRNRGDGYEQYF	TGTGCCAGCAGTTCCCGGTTTCGCAATAGAGGGGATGGCTACGAGCAGTACTTC
TRBD2	TRBV12-3/TRBV12-4	many	TRBJ2-7	14	CASGLVPNSYEQYF	TGTGCCAGCGGACTAGTTCCGAACTCCTACGAGCAGTACTTC
.	TRBV6-2/TRBV6-3	many	TRBJ1-5	15	CASSQIGDGNQPQHF	TGTGCCAGCAGTCAAATCGGGGATGGCAATCAGCCCCAGCATTTT
TRBD1	TRBV7-6	once	TRBJ2-5	16	CASSLRPGQGQETQYF	TGTGCCAGCAGCTTACGACCGGGACAGGGACAAGAGACCCAGTACTTC
.	TRBV19	.	TRBJ2-5	15	CASSISKVMIETQYF	TGTGCCAGTAGTATTTCCAAAGTTATGATTGAGACCCAGTACTTC
TRBD2	TRBV20-1	many	TRBJ2-2	15	CSARLSGRWTGELFF	TGCAGTGCTAGGCTTAGCGGGAGATGGACCGGGGAGCTGTTTTTT
TRBD1	TRBV5-1	many	TRBJ1-1	15	CASSPTGASGAEALF	TGCGCCAGCAGCCCGACAGGGGCGAGTGGCGCTGAAGCTCTCTTT